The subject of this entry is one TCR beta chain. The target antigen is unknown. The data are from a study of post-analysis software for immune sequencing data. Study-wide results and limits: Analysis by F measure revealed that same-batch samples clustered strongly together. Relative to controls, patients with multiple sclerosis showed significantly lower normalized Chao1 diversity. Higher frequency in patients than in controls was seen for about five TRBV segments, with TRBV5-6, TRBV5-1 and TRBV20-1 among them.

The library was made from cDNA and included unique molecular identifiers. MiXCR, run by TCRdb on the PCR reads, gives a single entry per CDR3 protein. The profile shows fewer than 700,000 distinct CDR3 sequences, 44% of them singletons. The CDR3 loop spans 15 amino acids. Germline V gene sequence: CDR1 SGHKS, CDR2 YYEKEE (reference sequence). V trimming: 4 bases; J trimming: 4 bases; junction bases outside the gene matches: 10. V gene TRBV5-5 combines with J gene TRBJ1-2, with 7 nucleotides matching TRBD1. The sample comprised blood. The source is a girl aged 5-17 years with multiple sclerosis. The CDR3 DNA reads TGTGCCAGCAGCCTGGGGACAGTCAAAGGCTATGGCTACACCTTC. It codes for CASSLGTVKGYGYTF. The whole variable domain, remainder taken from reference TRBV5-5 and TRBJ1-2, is DAGVTQSPTHLIKTRGQQVTLRCSPISGHKSVSWYQQVLGQGPQFIFQYYEKEERGRGNFPDRFSARQFPNYSSELNVNALLLGDSALYLCASSLGTVKGYGYTFGSGTRLTVV.